This T cell receptor (beta chain) was found in a study of blood T cell repertoires in COVID-19. Study overall: Acute and convalescent COVID-19 specimens originated in the United States, Italy and Spain.

This clone was seen just once. Repertoires were generated with immunoSEQ multiplex PCR, while TCRdb's copy carries only in-frame clones and drops some. The data show fewer than 200,000 clones, 84% seen once. Germline V gene lookup returns CDR1 LNHNV and CDR2 YYDKDF (reference sequence). The CDR3 contains 15 residues. Trimming removed 5 bases from V and 8 bases from J; junction bases left unmatched: 7. The clonotype was recovered from a man aged 35-49 years who had recovered from COVID-19. Sequences were obtained from peripheral blood. This rearrangement joins TRBV15 to TRBJ2-1, with 12 bases matching TRBD2. CDR3 region: CATSPLAGGPDEQFF. DNA for the CDR3: TGTGCCACCAGCCCGCTAGCGGGGGGGCCGGATGAGCAGTTCTTC. Filled out from reference TRBV15 and TRBJ2-1, the complete variable domain reads DAMVIQNPRYQVTQFGKPVTLSCSQTLNHNVMYWYQQKSSQAPKLLFHYYDKDFNNEADTPDNFQSRRPNTSFCFLDIRSPGLGDTAMYLCATSPLAGGPDEQFFGPGTRLTVL.